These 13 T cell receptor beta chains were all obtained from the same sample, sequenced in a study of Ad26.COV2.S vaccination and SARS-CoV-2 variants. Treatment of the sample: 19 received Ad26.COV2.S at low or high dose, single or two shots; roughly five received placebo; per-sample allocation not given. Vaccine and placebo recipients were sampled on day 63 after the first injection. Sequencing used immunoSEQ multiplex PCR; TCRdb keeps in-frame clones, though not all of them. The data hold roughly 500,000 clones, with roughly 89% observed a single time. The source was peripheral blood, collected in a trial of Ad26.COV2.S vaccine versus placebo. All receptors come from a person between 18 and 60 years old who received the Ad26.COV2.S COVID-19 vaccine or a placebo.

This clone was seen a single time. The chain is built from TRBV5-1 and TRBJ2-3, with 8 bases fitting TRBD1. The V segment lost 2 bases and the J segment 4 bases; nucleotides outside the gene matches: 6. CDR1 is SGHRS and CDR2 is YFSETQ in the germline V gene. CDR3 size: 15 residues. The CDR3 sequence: CASSLRQGSADTQYF. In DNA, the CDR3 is TGCGCCAGCAGCTTAAGACAGGGGAGCGCAGATACGCAGTATTTT.

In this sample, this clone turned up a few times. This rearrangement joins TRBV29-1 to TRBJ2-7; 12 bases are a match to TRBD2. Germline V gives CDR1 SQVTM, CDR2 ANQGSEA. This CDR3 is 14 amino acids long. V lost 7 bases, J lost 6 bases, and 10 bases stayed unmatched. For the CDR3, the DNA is TGCAGCGCCTGTCTAGCGGGAGGGCCGTCCGAGCAGTACTTC. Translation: CSACLAGGPSEQYF.

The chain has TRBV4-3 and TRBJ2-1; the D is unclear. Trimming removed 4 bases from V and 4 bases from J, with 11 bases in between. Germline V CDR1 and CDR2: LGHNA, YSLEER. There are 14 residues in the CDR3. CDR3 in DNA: TGCGCCAGCAGCCCGTCCCCTTTGTACAATGAGCAGTTCTTC. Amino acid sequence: CASSPSPLYNEQFF.

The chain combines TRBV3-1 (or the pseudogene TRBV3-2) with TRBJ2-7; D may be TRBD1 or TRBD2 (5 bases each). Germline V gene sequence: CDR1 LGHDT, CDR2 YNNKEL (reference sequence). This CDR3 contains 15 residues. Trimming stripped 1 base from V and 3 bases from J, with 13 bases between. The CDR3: CASSQVGVTGYEQYF. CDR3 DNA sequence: TGTGCCAGCAGCCAAGTGGGGGTGACTGGCTACGAGCAGTACTTC.

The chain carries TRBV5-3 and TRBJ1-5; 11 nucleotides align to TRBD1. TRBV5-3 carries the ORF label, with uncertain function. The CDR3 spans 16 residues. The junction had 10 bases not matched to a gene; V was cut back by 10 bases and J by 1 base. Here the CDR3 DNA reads TGTGCCCCGGGGAAGGGACAGGGGGGAAGCAATCAGCCCCAGCATTTT. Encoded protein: CAPGKGQGGSNQPQHF.

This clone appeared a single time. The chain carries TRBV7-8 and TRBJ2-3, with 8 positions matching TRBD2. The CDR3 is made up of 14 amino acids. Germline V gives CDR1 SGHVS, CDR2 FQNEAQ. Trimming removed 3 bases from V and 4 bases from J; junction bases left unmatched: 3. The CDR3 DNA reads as TGTGCCAGCAGCTTCAGCGGGAGTTCAGATACGCAGTATTTT. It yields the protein CASSFSGSSDTQYF.

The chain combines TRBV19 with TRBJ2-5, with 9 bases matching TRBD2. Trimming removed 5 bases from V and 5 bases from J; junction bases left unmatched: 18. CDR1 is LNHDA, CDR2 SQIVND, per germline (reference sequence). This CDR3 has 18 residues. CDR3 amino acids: CASSLSVVGSGSEETQYF. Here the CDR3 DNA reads TGTGCCAGTAGTTTGTCGGTGGTCGGTAGCGGGAGTGAGGAGACCCAGTACTTC.

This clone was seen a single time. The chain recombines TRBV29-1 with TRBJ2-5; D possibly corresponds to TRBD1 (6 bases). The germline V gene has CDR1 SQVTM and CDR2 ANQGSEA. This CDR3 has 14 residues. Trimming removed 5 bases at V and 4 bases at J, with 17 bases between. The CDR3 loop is CSVILLQGLETQYF. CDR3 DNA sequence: TGCAGCGTTATTCTCCTACAGGGTTTAGAGACCCAGTACTTC.

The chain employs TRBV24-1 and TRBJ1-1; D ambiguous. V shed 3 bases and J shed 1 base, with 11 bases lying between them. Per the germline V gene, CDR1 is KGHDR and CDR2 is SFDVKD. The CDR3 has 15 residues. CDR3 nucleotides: TGTGCCACCAGTGATGGGCCGGGCCCGAACACTGAAGCTTTCTTT. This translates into CATSDGPGPNTEAFF.

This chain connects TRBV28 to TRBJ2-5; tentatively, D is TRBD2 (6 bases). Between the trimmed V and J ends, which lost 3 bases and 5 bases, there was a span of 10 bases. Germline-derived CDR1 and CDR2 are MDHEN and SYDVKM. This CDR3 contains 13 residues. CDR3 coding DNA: TGTGCCAGCAGTTTGCCAGGGAGGGAGACCCAGTACTTC. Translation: CASSLPGRETQYF.

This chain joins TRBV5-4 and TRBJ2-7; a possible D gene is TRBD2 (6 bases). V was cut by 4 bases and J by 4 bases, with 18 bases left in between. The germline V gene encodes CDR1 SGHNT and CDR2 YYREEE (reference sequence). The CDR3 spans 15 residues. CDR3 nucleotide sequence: TGTGCCAGCAGCGAACCGCGGGGAGGAGGGTACGAGCAGTACTTC. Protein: CASSEPRGGGYEQYF.

CDR3 DNA sequence: TGCGCCAGCAGCTTACTGACAGGGTCTGGGGCCAACGTCCTGACTTTC. Translating it yields CASSLLTGSGANVLTF. This rearrangement joins TRBV5-1 to TRBJ2-6, with TRBD1 matching over 7 bases. This CDR3 comprises 16 residues. With 2 bases clipped from V and 1 base from J, the junction kept 3 bases outside the gene matches. Germline V gene data show CDR1 as SGHRS and CDR2 as YFSETQ.

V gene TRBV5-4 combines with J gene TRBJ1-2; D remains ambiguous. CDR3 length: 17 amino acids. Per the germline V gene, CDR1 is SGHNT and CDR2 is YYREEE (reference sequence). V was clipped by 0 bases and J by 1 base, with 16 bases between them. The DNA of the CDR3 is TGTGCCAGCAGCTTGGGGACGCAGAACACTTATAACTATGGCTACACCTTC. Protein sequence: CASSLGTQNTYNYGYTF. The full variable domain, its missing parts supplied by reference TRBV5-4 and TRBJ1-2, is ETGVTQSPTHLIKTRGQQVTLRCSSQSGHNTVSWYQQALGQGPQFIFQYYREEENGRGNFPPRFSGLQFPNYSSELNVNALELDDSALYLCASSLGTQNTYNYGYTFGSGTRLTVV.